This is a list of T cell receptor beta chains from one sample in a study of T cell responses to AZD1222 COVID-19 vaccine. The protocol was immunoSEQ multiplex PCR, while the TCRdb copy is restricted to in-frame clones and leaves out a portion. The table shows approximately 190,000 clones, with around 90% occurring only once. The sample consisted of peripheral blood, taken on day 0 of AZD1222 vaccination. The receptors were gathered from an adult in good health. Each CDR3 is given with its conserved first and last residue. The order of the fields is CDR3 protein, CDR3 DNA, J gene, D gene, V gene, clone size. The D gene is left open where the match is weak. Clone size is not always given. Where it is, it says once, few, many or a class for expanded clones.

CASSKRLAGSQETQYF | TGCGCCAGCAGTAAAAGACTAGCGGGGAGCCAAGAGACCCAGTACTTC | TRBJ2-5 | TRBD2 | TRBV10-1 | NA
CASSLASVYEQYF | TGTGCCAGCAGCTTAGCGTCAGTCTACGAGCAGTACTTC | TRBJ2-7 | NA | TRBV7-2 | NA
CASRERLERTNEQFF | TGTGCCAGCAGGGAACGACTAGAGCGGACCAATGAGCAGTTCTTC | TRBJ2-1 | NA | TRBV27 | NA
CASSPPGGILASNQPQHF | TGTGCCAGCAGTCCCCCCGGGGGGATCTTAGCAAGCAATCAGCCCCAGCATTTT | TRBJ1-5 | NA | TRBV28 | NA
CASSLGGTGGGRSYEQYF | TGTGCCAGCAGCTTAGGCGGGACAGGGGGCGGAAGATCCTACGAGCAGTACTTC | TRBJ2-7 | TRBD1 | TRBV7-6 | NA
CSVAGGQGASGYTF | TGCAGCGTTGCGGGGGGACAGGGGGCTTCTGGCTACACCTTC | TRBJ1-2 | TRBD1 | TRBV29-1 | NA
CASSKLQGASEKLFF | TGTGCCAGCAGTAAGCTACAGGGAGCTTCCGAAAAACTGTTTTTT | TRBJ1-4 | NA | TRBV2 | NA
CASSQDYSGGYDEQYF | TGTGCCAGCAGCCAAGATTATTCAGGGGGCTATGACGAGCAGTACTTC | TRBJ2-7 | TRBD1 | TRBV4-2 | NA
CATSGGTSGRDNEQFF | TGTGCCACCAGCGGAGGGACTAGCGGGAGGGACAATGAGCAGTTCTTC | TRBJ2-1 | TRBD2 | TRBV15 | NA
CASSQQTGAGTEAFF | TGCGCCAGCAGCCAGCAGACAGGGGCGGGCACTGAAGCTTTCTTT | TRBJ1-1 | TRBD1 | TRBV4-3 | NA
CASSPGTSGADIQYF | TGTGCCAGCAGCCCCGGGACTAGCGGGGCGGACATTCAGTACTTC | TRBJ2-4 | TRBD2 | TRBV7-8 | NA
CASSRDTYANYGYTF | TGCGCCAGCAGCCGAGACACCTATGCTAACTATGGCTACACCTTC | TRBJ1-2 | NA | TRBV5-1 | NA
CASSSEQLHQPQHF | TGTGCCAGCAGCTCGGAGCAACTCCATCAGCCCCAGCATTTT | TRBJ1-5 | NA | TRBV7-9 | NA
CASWDRGNTEAFF | TGTGCCAGTTGGGACAGGGGGAACACTGAAGCTTTCTTT | TRBJ1-1 | TRBD1 | TRBV19 | once
CATSREPRQSGEAFF | TGTGCCACCAGCAGGGAGCCGAGACAGTCTGGTGAAGCTTTCTTT | TRBJ1-1 | NA | TRBV15 | once
CASRGTGLWTNEKLFF | TGTGCCAGCAGGGGGACAGGGCTGTGGACTAATGAAAAACTGTTTTTT | TRBJ1-4 | TRBD1 | TRBV27 | NA
CASRERTGAYNEQFF | TGTGCCAGCAGAGAGAGGACGGGGGCCTACAATGAGCAGTTCTTC | TRBJ2-1 | NA | TRBV2 | NA
CASSLAGIQPQHF | TGTGCCAGCAGCTTGGCTGGGATCCAGCCCCAGCATTTT | TRBJ1-5 | NA | TRBV7-9 | NA
CASSDGRGFIEAFF | TGTGCCAGCAGTGACGGACGGGGATTTATCGAAGCTTTCTTT | TRBJ1-1 | NA | TRBV25-1 | NA
CASSGGASGNTIYF | TGTGCCAGTAGTGGAGGGGCTTCTGGAAACACCATATATTTT | TRBJ1-3 | NA | TRBV19 | NA
CASSRRNTEAFF | TGTGCCAGCAGTCGAAGGAACACTGAAGCTTTCTTT | TRBJ1-1 | NA | TRBV6-5 | NA
CASRWGGDTEAFF | TGTGCCAGCAGGTGGGGGGGAGACACTGAAGCTTTCTTT | TRBJ1-1 | NA | TRBV14 | NA
CASSQVSPAYYGYTF | TGCGCCAGCAGCCAAGTTTCGCCAGCCTACTATGGCTACACCTTC | TRBJ1-2 | NA | TRBV4-1 | NA
CASKQGNSPLHF | TGTGCCAGCAAACAGGGTAATTCACCCCTCCACTTT | TRBJ1-6 | NA | TRBV2 | NA
CAISAGLAPPNTGELFF | TGTGCCATCAGTGCGGGGCTAGCCCCCCCGAACACCGGGGAGCTGTTTTTT | TRBJ2-2 | NA | TRBV10-3 | NA
CASRRQGVDQPQHF | TGTGCCAGCCGCCGACAGGGAGTTGATCAGCCCCAGCATTTT | TRBJ1-5 | TRBD1 | TRBV2 | NA
CASSQDRWGGSYEQYF | TGTGCCAGCAGCCAAGATAGGTGGGGAGGTTCCTACGAGCAGTACTTC | TRBJ2-7 | NA | TRBV4-2 | NA
CSVYLRDRGPTLHF | TGCAGCGTCTATCTCCGGGACAGGGGGCCCACCCTCCACTTT | TRBJ1-6 | TRBD1 | TRBV29-1 | few
CASSPNREFSEQYF | TGTGCCAGCTCACCCAACAGGGAATTCAGCGAGCAGTACTTC | TRBJ2-7 | NA | TRBV18 | NA
CASRPQGTEAFF | TGTGCCAGCAGACCACAGGGAACTGAAGCTTTCTTT | TRBJ1-1 | NA | TRBV12-3/TRBV12-4 | NA
CASSLGTGNTGELFF | TGTGCCAGCAGCTTAGGGACAGGGAACACCGGGGAGCTGTTTTTT | TRBJ2-2 | TRBD1 | TRBV7-9 | NA
CASSVPNYGYTF | TGTGCCAGCAGCGTCCCCAACTATGGCTACACCTTC | TRBJ1-2 | NA | TRBV9 | NA
CASSLGDGIVYEQYF | TGTGCCAGCAGCTTAGGTGACGGTATTGTCTACGAGCAGTACTTC | TRBJ2-7 | NA | TRBV7-6 | NA
CASSEGLRSEKLFF | TGTGCCAGCAGCGAGGGGTTGAGGAGTGAAAAACTGTTTTTT | TRBJ1-4 | NA | TRBV7-9 | few
CASSLAGTSYEQYF | TGTGCCAGCAGTTTGGCGGGGACCTCCTACGAGCAGTACTTC | TRBJ2-7 | NA | TRBV28 | NA
CASSLTGREQYF | TGTGCCAGCAGCTTGACAGGGCGCGAGCAGTACTTC | TRBJ2-7 | NA | TRBV5-5 | NA
CASTHPDRYYEQYF | TGTGCCAGCACCCACCCCGACAGATACTACGAGCAGTACTTC | TRBJ2-7 | NA | TRBV28 | once
CASSNLLYEQYF | TGTGCCAGTAGTAACCTCCTTTACGAGCAGTACTTC | TRBJ2-7 | NA | TRBV19 | NA
CASSLVAGGGYEQYF | TGTGCCAGCAGCTTGGTAGCGGGTGGGGGGTACGAGCAGTACTTC | TRBJ2-7 | TRBD2 | TRBV7-8 | once
CASSPGTSGEETQYF | TGTGCCAGCTCACCCGGGACTAGCGGAGAAGAGACCCAGTACTTC | TRBJ2-5 | TRBD2 | TRBV18 | NA
CASSYSRFGGSSGNTIYF | TGTGCCAGCAGTTACTCACGCTTCGGGGGGAGCTCTGGAAACACCATATATTTT | TRBJ1-3 | NA | TRBV6-2/TRBV6-3 | NA
CSGAYTHTGGYTF | TGCAGCGGAGCCTACACCCACACTGGTGGCTACACCTTC | TRBJ1-2 | NA | TRBV29-1 | NA
CASKGPGAREAFF | TGTGCCAGCAAGGGACCCGGCGCCCGTGAAGCTTTCTTT | TRBJ1-1 | NA | TRBV28 | NA
CASRQRGRENTGELFF | TGTGCCAGCAGGCAAAGGGGGCGAGAGAACACCGGGGAGCTGTTTTTT | TRBJ2-2 | TRBD1 | TRBV2 | NA
CASSPETGTNTEAFF | TGTGCCAGCAGCCCAGAGACCGGGACAAACACTGAAGCTTTCTTT | TRBJ1-1 | NA | TRBV11-2 | NA
CASSFGQANTEAFF | TGTGCCAGCAGCTTTGGACAGGCGAACACTGAAGCTTTCTTT | TRBJ1-1 | TRBD1 | TRBV11-2 | NA